The T cell receptor beta chain described here comes from a study of memory CD4+ T cells and cytomegalovirus serostatus. Here immunoSEQ multiplex PCR was the method, and the copy in TCRdb shows in-frame clones only, minus some. The sample contains under 55,000 clones, 75% to 85% of which appear only once. The CDR3 sequence is 16 residues long. Trimming removed 6 bases from V and 0 bases from J, with 15 bases in between. The germline CDR1 and CDR2 sequences are MDHEN and SYDVKM. The sort gate was single viable CD3+CD4+CD8-CD45RO+ cells for memory CD4+ T cells. Total CD4+ T cells were enriched by CD4 positive selection.

The sequencing input was memory CD4+ T cells from blood. The gene calls are TRBV28 and TRBJ1-5, with a weak D call TRBD1 (5 bases). The clonotype comes from an adult in good health and CMV-seronegative. CDR3 residues: CASSPNRWNSNQPQHF. CDR3 in DNA: TGTGCCAGCAGCCCCAACAGGTGGAATAGCAATCAGCCCCAGCATTTT.